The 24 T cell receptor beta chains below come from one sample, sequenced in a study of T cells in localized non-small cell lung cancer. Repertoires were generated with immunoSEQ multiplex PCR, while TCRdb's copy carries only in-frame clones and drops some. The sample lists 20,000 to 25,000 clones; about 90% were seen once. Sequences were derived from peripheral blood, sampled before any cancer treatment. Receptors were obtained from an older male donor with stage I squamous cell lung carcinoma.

The chain's CDR3 is CASSGDFSRGTNEKLFF. CDR3 DNA: TGTGCCAGCAGTGGAGATTTTAGCAGGGGAACTAATGAAAAACTGTTTTTT. This chain uses TRBV25-1 with TRBJ1-4, with a tentative D call TRBD1 (6 bases). V was clipped by 4 bases and J by 1 base, with 16 bases between them. Germline V gene lookup returns CDR1 MGHDK and CDR2 SYGVNS. The CDR3 sequence is 17 residues long.

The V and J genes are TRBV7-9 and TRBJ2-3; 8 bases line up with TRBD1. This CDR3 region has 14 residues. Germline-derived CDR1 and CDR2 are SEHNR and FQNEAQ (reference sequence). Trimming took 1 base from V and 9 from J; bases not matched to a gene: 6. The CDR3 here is CASSLEGTGGTQYF. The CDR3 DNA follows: TGTGCCAGCAGCTTAGAGGGGACAGGAGGAACGCAGTATTTT.

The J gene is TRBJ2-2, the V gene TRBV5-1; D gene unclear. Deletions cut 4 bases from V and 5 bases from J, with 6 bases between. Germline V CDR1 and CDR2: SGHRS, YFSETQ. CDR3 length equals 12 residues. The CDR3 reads CASSLYTGELFF. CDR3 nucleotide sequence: TGCGCCAGCAGCCTATATACCGGGGAGCTGTTTTTT.

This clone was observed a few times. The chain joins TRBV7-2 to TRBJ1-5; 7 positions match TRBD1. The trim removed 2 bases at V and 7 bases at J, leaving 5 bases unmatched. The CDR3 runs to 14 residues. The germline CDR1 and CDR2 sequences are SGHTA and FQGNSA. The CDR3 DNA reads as TGTGCCAGCAGCTTAAAGGGGGCAGAACAGCCCCAGCATTTT. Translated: CASSLKGAEQPQHF.

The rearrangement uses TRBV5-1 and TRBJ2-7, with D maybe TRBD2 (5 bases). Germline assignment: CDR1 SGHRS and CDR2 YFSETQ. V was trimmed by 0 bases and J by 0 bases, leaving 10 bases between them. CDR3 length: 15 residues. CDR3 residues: CASSLGTGPSYEQYF. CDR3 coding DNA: TGCGCCAGCAGCTTGGGGACTGGTCCCTCCTACGAGCAGTACTTC. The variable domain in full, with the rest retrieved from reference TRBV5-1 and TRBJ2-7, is KAGVTQTPRYLIKTRGQQVTLSCSPISGHRSVSWYQQTPGQGLQFLFEYFSETQRNKGNFPGRFSGRQFSNSRSEMNVSTLELGDSALYLCASSLGTGPSYEQYFGPGTRLTVT.

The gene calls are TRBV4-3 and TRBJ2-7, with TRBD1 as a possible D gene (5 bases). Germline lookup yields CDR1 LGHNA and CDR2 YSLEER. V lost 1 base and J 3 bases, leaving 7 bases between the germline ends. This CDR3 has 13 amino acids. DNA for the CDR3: TGCGCCAGCAGCCAAGGACAGAACTACGAGCAGTACTTC. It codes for CASSQGQNYEQYF.

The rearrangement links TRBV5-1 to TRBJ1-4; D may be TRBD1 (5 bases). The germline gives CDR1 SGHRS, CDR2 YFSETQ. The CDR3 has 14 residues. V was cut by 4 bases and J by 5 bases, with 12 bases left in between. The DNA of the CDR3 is TGCGCCAGCAGCATGATGGGGGGAAATGAAAAACTGTTTTTT. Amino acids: CASSMMGGNEKLFF.

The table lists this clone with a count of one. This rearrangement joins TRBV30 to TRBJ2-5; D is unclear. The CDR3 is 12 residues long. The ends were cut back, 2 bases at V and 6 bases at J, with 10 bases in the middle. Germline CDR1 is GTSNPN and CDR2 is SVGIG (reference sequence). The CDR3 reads CAWSRSRKTQYF. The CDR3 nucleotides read TGTGCCTGGAGTAGATCGCGGAAGACCCAGTACTTC.

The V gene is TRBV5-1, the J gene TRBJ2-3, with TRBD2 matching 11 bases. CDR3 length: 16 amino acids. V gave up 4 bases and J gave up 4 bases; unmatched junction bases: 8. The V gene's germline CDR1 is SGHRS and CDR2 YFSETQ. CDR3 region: CASSKPGLAVADTQYF. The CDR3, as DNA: TGCGCCAGCAGCAAGCCGGGACTAGCGGTCGCAGATACGCAGTATTTT.

CDR3 nucleotides: TGTGCCAGCAGTTTATACTTACGCGCGAACACCGGGGAGCTGTTTTTT. Translating it yields CASSLYLRANTGELFF. This chain connects TRBV27 to TRBJ2-2; D gene ambiguous. Looked up from germline, CDR1 is MNHEY and CDR2 is SMNVEV (reference sequence). This CDR3 spans 16 amino acids. Trimming stripped 1 base from V and 0 bases from J, with 9 bases between.

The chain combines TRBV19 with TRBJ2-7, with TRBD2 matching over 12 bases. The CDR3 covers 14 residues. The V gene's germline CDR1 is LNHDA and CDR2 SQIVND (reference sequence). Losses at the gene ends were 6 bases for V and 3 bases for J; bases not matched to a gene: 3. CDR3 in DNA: TGTGCCAGTAGAGAGACTAGCGGGAGCTACGAGCAGTACTTC. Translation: CASRETSGSYEQYF.

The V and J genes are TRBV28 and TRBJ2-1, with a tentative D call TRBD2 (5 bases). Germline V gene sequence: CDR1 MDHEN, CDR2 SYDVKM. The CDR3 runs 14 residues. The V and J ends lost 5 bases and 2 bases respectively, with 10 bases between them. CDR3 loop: CASSLSGTYNEQFF. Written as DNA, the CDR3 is TGTGCCAGCAGTCTCTCCGGGACCTACAATGAGCAGTTCTTC. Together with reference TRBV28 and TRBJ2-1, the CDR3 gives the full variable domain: DVKVTQSSRYLVKRTGEKVFLECVQDMDHENMFWYRQDPGLGLRLIYFSYDVKMKEKGDIPEGYSVSREKKERFSLILESASTNQTSMYLCASSLSGTYNEQFFGPGTRLTVL.

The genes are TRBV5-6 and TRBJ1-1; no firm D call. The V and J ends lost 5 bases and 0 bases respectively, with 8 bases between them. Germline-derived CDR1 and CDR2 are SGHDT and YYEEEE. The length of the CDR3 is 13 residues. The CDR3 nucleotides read TGTGCCAGCAGGGAGGGTATGAACACTGAAGCTTTCTTT. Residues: CASREGMNTEAFF.

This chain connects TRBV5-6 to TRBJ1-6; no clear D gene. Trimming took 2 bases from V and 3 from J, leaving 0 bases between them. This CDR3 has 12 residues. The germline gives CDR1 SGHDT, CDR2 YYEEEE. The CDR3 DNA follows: TGTGCCAGCAGCTTCTATAATTCACCCCTCCACTTT. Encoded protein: CASSFYNSPLHF.

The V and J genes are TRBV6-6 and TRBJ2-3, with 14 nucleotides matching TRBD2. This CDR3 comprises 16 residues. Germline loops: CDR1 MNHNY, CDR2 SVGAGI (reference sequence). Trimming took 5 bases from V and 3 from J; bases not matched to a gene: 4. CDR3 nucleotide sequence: TGTGCCAGCAGTAAGGGACTAGCGGGAGTAACAGATACGCAGTATTTT. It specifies CASSKGLAGVTDTQYF.

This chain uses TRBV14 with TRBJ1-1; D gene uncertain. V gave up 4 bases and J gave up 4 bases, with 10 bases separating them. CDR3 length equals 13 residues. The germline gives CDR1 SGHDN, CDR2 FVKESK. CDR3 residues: CASSRTRATEAFF. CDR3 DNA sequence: TGTGCCAGCAGCCGAACGAGGGCCACTGAAGCTTTCTTT.

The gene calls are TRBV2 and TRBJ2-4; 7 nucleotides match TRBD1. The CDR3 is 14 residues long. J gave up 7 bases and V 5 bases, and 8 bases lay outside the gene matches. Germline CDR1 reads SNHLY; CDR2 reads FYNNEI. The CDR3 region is CASSRTGLKNIQYF. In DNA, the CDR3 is TGTGCCAGCAGTAGGACAGGATTGAAGAACATTCAGTACTTC.

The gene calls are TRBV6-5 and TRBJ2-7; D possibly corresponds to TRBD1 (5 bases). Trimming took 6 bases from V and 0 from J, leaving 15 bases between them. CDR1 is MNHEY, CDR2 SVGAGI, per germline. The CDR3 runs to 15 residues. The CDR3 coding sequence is TGTGCCAGCAGCCAGGGCCAGCTCTACTCCTACGAGCAGTACTTC. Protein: CASSQGQLYSYEQYF.

The CDR3 is CASRTGGISRETQYF. DNA of the CDR3: TGTGCCAGCAGGACAGGGGGGATCTCCCGAGAGACCCAGTACTTC. The rearrangement uses TRBV2 and TRBJ2-5, with 9 bases identical to TRBD1. V gave up 6 bases and J gave up 4 bases; unmatched junction bases: 9. The CDR3 contains 15 residues. Germline CDR1 is SNHLY and CDR2 is FYNNEI.

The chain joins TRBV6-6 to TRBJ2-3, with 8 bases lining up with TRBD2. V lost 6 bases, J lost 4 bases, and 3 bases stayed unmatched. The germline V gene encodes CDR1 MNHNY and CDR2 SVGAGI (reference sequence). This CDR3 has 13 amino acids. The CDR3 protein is CASSDGGADTQYF. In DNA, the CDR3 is TGTGCCAGCAGCGACGGGGGGGCAGATACGCAGTATTTT.

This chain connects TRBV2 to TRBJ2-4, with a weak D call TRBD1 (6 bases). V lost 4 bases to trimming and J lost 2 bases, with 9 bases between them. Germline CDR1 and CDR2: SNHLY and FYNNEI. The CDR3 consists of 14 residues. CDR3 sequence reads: CASSGRDTKNIQYF. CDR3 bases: TGTGCCAGCAGTGGCCGGGACACCAAAAACATTCAGTACTTC. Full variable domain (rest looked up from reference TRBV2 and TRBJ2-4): EPEVTQTPSHQVTQMGQEVILRCVPISNHLYFYWYRQILGQKVEFLVSFYNNEISEKSEIFDDQFSVERPDGSNFTLKIRSTKLEDSAMYFCASSGRDTKNIQYFGAGTRLSVL.

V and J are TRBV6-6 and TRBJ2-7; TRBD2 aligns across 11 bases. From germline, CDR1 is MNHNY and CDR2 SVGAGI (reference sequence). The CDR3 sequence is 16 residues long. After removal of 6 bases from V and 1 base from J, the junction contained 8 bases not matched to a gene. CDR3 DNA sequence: TGTGCCAGCAGCGGAGGGACTAGCGGTATGTCCTACGAGCAGTACTTC. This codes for CASSGGTSGMSYEQYF.

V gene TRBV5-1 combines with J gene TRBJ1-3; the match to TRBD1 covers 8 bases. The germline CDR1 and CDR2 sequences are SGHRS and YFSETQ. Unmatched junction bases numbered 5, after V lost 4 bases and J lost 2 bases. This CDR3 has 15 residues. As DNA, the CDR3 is TGCGCCAGCAGCCCCGGACAGGGCACTGGAAACACCATATATTTT. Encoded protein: CASSPGQGTGNTIYF. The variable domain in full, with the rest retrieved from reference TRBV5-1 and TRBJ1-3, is KAGVTQTPRYLIKTRGQQVTLSCSPISGHRSVSWYQQTPGQGLQFLFEYFSETQRNKGNFPGRFSGRQFSNSRSEMNVSTLELGDSALYLCASSPGQGTGNTIYFGEGSWLTVV.

CDR3 in DNA: TGCGCCAGCAGCCAAGATGGCGGTACAGGGATGAGAAAGCCCCAGCATTTT. Amino acids: CASSQDGGTGMRKPQHF. The genes are TRBV4-1 and TRBJ1-5; perhaps TRBD1 as D (6 bases). Trimming removed 0 bases from V and 8 bases from J, with 20 bases in between. Germline V gene lookup returns CDR1 MGHRA and CDR2 YSYEKL. CDR3 length: 17 residues.